This T cell receptor (beta chain) derives from a study of blood T cell repertoires in COVID-19 (dated by TCRdb to about 2020). Regarding the research as a whole: Samples from collaborators originated in the United States, Italy and Spain and spanned both the acute and convalescent phases of COVID-19. The prospective study material was composed of cDNA or gDNA derived from T cells, B-cell-depleted T cells, or PBMCs. Subjects who had been exposed to COVID-19, were actively infected with it, or had recovered from it provided the deeply sampled blood TCRbeta repertoires that made up the dataset. A freely available public database, intended as a resource for researchers studying the immune response to SARS-CoV-2, is where the repertoires were released. Samples came from the ongoing ImmuneRACE study (first 160 participants) plus 1,254 subjects from 6 global collaborators. The sample metadata nearly always contained a de-identified subject ID, COVID-19 status, age in years and sex. HLA class I and class II types, where available, came from metadata supplied by the sample provider rather than from assay-based typing.

Each collaborating institution followed its own protocols to collect whole blood in K2EDTA tubes. For TCRbeta analysis, collaborators shipped samples as frozen whole blood, isolated PBMCs, or DNA extracted from either of those sample types. There are 12 amino acids in the CDR3, from cysteine to phenylalanine inclusive. The retained sequence is limited to the CDR3, 36 bases, with the frame set at the first base. CDR1 and CDR2 (SQVTM, ANQGSEA) derive from the germline V gene. V drops 7 bases and J drops 3 bases, leaving 12 bases in between. The research as a whole found: The amount of clinical and demographic metadata varied by source and participant and was provided uncurated.

A word on this clone: Its antigen is currently not known. No clone much larger than this one lies a single base away; base qualities are absent.

TCRbeta CDR3 regions were amplified from genomic DNA using the immunoSEQ Assay, a bias-controlled multiplex PCR. For the original study's pipeline: The number of nucleated cells in each sample was estimated by amplification of reference gene primers within the assay. Sequence reads were collapsed and filtered to measure the absolute abundance of every unique TCRbeta CDR3 rearrangement. Productive Simpson clonality was computed per sample as the square root of Simpson's diversity index over productive rearrangements. Drawn from immuneACCESS, this table holds only the in-frame rearrangements with V and J called that TCRdb kept. Clones are partly lost; checked studies trace under half to an unresolved V gene and leave the rest unexplained. V, J and clone size are taken as reported in that table, and D and trimming were inferred from the DNA itself. The sample profile shows 40,000 to 45,000 clones; approximately 92% of them were found once. About 12% of the sample rests with the top ten.

This sequence originates from a human donor in a cohort sampled during active COVID-19. The sequenced sample was peripheral blood. This chain is built from TRBV29-1 and TRBJ1-1; the D gene remains uncertain. The DNA sequence follows: TGCAGCGCCGCAGCGGGGTACACTGAAGCTTTCTTT. The resulting protein is CSAAAGYTEAFF.